Listed here are 26 T cell receptor beta chains from one sample, sequenced in a study of identical twins. TCRdb fed the 5' RACE reads into MiXCR, producing one record per CDR3 protein. This table holds 420,000 or so distinct CDR3 sequences, roughly 18% found once. Sequenced sample: naive T cells sorted from blood. Every receptor here comes from a man in his forties or fifties in good health.

This clonotype was recorded a few times. The V and J genes are TRBV7-2 and TRBJ2-2; no reliable D call. The V end was cut by 1 base, the J end by 10 bases, with 16 bases between. Germline V gene lookup returns CDR1 SGHTA and CDR2 FQGNSA. This CDR3 is 15 amino acids long. CDR3 sequence (DNA): TGTGCCAGCAGCTTAGGCGGCTATATTAGGGAGGAGCTGTTTTTT. It specifies CASSLGGYIREELFF.

J is TRBJ2-3 and V is TRBV21-1; the D call of TRBD2 is as the table states it, not checked on the DNA. TRBV21-1 is assigned pseudogene status. The CDR3 contains 16 residues. The CDR3 region is CASSASTSGRTDTQYF. The CDR3 coding sequence is TGTGCCAGCAGCGCATCGACTAGCGGGAGGACAGATACGCAGTATTTT.

This clonotype was seen many times. The genes are TRBV6-5 and TRBJ2-7; possibly TRBD1 for D (6 bases). With 0 bases removed from V and 2 bases from J, the gap between germline ends came to 11 bases. CDR3 length equals 15 residues. Germline assignment: CDR1 MNHEY and CDR2 SVGAGI. The CDR3, as DNA: TGTGCCAGCAGTTACTCCCTTGGACAGACCTACGAGCAGTACTTC. Translated: CASSYSLGQTYEQYF.

In this sample, this clonotype turned up many times. The chain uses TRBV24-1 and TRBJ2-2; tentatively, D is TRBD2 (6 bases). This CDR3 is built from 15 residues. The V gene lost 0 bases and the J gene lost 7 bases, with 11 bases spanning the gap. Germline CDR1 is KGHDR and CDR2 is SFDVKD. CDR3 region: CATSDLGTRSGELFF. The CDR3 coding sequence is TGTGCCACCAGTGATTTGGGGACTCGGAGCGGGGAGCTGTTTTTT.

This chain links TRBV7-2 with TRBJ1-2; D might be TRBD1 (6 bases). CDR3 length equals 14 residues. Germline CDR1 is SGHTA and CDR2 is FQGNSA. The V end lost 4 bases, the J end lost 0 bases, and 9 bases lay between the germline ends. CDR3 nucleotide sequence: TGTGCCAGCAGCTGGACAGACACTAACTATGGCTACACCTTC. Protein: CASSWTDTNYGYTF.

V gene TRBV7-9 combines with J gene TRBJ2-5; possibly TRBD1 for D (5 bases). CDR3 length equals 15 residues. V lost 0 bases and J lost 2, with 10 bases in between. Germline V CDR1 and CDR2: SEHNR, FQNEAQ (reference sequence). The CDR3 region is CASSLAQPGQETQYF. The CDR3 DNA is TGTGCCAGCAGCTTAGCGCAGCCAGGGCAAGAGACCCAGTACTTC.

The rearrangement uses TRBV5-1 and TRBJ1-2; no definite D call. CDR1 and CDR2 from the germline V gene are SGHRS and YFSETQ. The CDR3 has 14 amino acids. The V end lost 4 bases, the J end lost 1 base, and 11 bases lay between the germline ends. DNA of the CDR3: TGCGCCAGCAGCACTCAACCGGATAACTATGGCTACACCTTC. Translation: CASSTQPDNYGYTF. Variable domain in full (rest from reference TRBV5-1 and TRBJ1-2): KAGVTQTPRYLIKTRGQQVTLSCSPISGHRSVSWYQQTPGQGLQFLFEYFSETQRNKGNFPGRFSGRQFSNSRSEMNVSTLELGDSALYLCASSTQPDNYGYTFGSGTRLTVV.

The chain couples TRBV7-9 to TRBJ2-6; D could derive from TRBD1 or TRBD2 (6 bases each). Germline assignment: CDR1 SEHNR and CDR2 FQNEAQ (reference sequence). V shed 5 bases and J shed 2 bases, with 13 bases lying between them. The CDR3 is 16 residues long. The CDR3 loop is CASSNPGAPGANVLTF. The CDR3 bases are TGTGCCAGCAGCAACCCGGGGGCTCCTGGGGCCAACGTCCTGACTTTC.

CDR3 bases: TGTGCCAGCAGCCCTTTTGAATGGACAGATACGCAGTATTTT. It encodes CASSPFEWTDTQYF. The V and J genes are TRBV9 and TRBJ2-3; D is unclear. Germline CDR1 is SGDLS and CDR2 is YYNGEE. This CDR3 has 14 amino acids. V was shortened by 4 bases and J by 3 bases, with 12 bases between the two germline ends.

This clonotype was seen at least ten times. Its ends do not fully match the called genes, so a read error is possible. This rearrangement joins TRBV7-7 to TRBJ2-1; 8 nucleotides align to TRBD2. The CDR3 spans 16 residues. Germline loops: CDR1 SSHAT, CDR2 FNYEAQ (reference sequence). The CDR3 protein is CASSSTLGTRFNEQFF. The DNA for the CDR3 is TGTGCTAGCAGCTCGACCCTCGGGACTAGATTCAATGAGCAGTTCTTC.

This clonotype was seen repeatedly, ten times or more. The chain recombines TRBV27 with TRBJ2-7; D possibly matches TRBD1 or TRBD2 (6 bases each). The CDR3 spans 13 residues. CDR1 MNHEY and CDR2 SMNVEV come from the germline V gene (reference sequence). The V gene lost 6 bases and the J gene lost 5 bases, with 14 bases spanning the gap. The DNA of the CDR3 is TGTGCCAGCAGACGCATGGGGGGCCACGAGCAGTACTTC. Translated: CASRRMGGHEQYF.

The table lists this clonotype with many counts. V usage is TRBV21-1 and J usage is TRBJ1-1. TRBV21-1 is noted as a pseudogene. CDR3 length equals 15 residues. The chain's CDR3 is CASSKGGRKGTEAFF. As DNA, the CDR3 is TGTGCCAGCAGCAAAGGAGGGAGAAAAGGCACTGAAGCTTTCTTT.

The chain couples TRBV7-6 to TRBJ1-3; D perhaps matches TRBD1 (5 bases). V was pared by 0 bases and J by 0 bases, with 9 bases between. The CDR3 totals 16 residues. Germline assignment: CDR1 SGHVS and CDR2 FNYEAQ. The CDR3 nucleotides read TGTGCCAGCAGCTTAGCCCCGGGGGGCTCTGGAAACACCATATATTTT. Its protein product is CASSLAPGGSGNTIYF. Complete variable domain (other parts from reference TRBV7-6 and TRBJ1-3): GAGVSQSPRYKVTKRGQDVALRCDPISGHVSLYWYRQALGQGPEFLTYFNYEAQQDKSGLPNDRFSAERPEGSISTLTIQRTEQRDSAMYRCASSLAPGGSGNTIYFGEGSWLTVV.

This clonotype was counted ten times or more. The chain combines TRBV7-3 with TRBJ2-5; D is unclear. Trimming left V 1 base short and J 5 bases short, with 8 bases between. CDR3 length equals 13 residues. Germline CDR1 SGHTA, CDR2 FQGTGA. This CDR3 reads CASSLIGGETQYF. The CDR3 DNA is TGTGCCAGCAGCTTAATTGGTGGGGAGACCCAGTACTTC.

V is TRBV28 and J is TRBJ2-7; D is tentatively TRBD1 or TRBD2 (5 bases each). Looked up from germline, CDR1 is MDHEN and CDR2 is SYDVKM. V lost 1 base and J 1 base, leaving 8 bases between the germline ends. The CDR3 sequence is 14 residues long. This chain's CDR3 is CASSLFGASYEQYF. The CDR3, as DNA: TGTGCCAGCAGTTTATTCGGGGCTTCCTACGAGCAGTACTTC.

The chain links TRBV3-1 to TRBJ1-1; no clear D gene. Germline V lookup: CDR1 LGHDT, CDR2 YNNKEL (reference sequence). This CDR3 spans 14 amino acids. Between the trimmed V and J ends, which lost 2 bases and 7 bases, there was a span of 14 bases. Written as DNA, the CDR3 is TGTGCCAGCAGCCAATCGGTGGTCGGGTTTGAAGCTTTCTTT. It encodes CASSQSVVGFEAFF.

A few counts support this clonotype. V gene TRBV11-1 combines with J gene TRBJ2-6; 9 bases agree with TRBD1. The V segment lost 0 bases and the J segment 2 bases; nucleotides outside the gene matches: 11. The CDR3 contains 20 residues. Germline V CDR1 and CDR2: SGHAT, FQDESV (reference sequence). The CDR3 DNA reads TGTGCCAGCAGCTTAGCAAAATCCGGGACAGGGTTAACTGGGGCCAACGTCCTGACTTTC. Translation gives CASSLAKSGTGLTGANVLTF.

The genes are TRBV10-3 and TRBJ2-2; maybe TRBD2 (5 bases). Trimming cost V 4 bases and J 7 bases, with 19 bases left between them. CDR3 size: 16 residues. Germline CDR1 reads ENHRY; CDR2 reads SYGVKD. The CDR3 nucleotides read TGTGCCATCAGTGCCGTGGGCCAGAGGGTGGGCGGGGAGCTGTTTTTT. It yields the protein CAISAVGQRVGGELFF.

The chain couples TRBV27 to TRBJ2-2; 7 bases are a match to TRBD1. The V and J ends lost 5 bases and 0 bases, in that order; junction bases with no gene match: 6. Germline assignment: CDR1 MNHEY and CDR2 SMNVEV (reference sequence). This CDR3 has 16 amino acids. CDR3 loop: CASSTQGVANTGELFF. CDR3 in DNA: TGTGCCAGCAGTACTCAGGGGGTTGCGAACACCGGGGAGCTGTTTTTT.

This clonotype was seen a handful of times. The chain carries TRBV20-1 and TRBJ2-7; TRBD1 matches 9 bases. J was trimmed by 7 bases and V by 6 bases; bases with no gene match: 7. This CDR3 comprises 12 residues. The germline V gene has CDR1 DFQATT and CDR2 SNEGSKA (reference sequence). For the CDR3, the DNA is TGCAGTGCAAGGACAGGGGTAGAAGAGCAGTACTTC. This codes for CSARTGVEEQYF.

There are many counts of this clonotype. The rearrangement joins TRBV4-2 to TRBJ1-6, with 10 bases lining up with TRBD1. The CDR3 sequence is 16 residues long. After removal of 0 bases from V and 7 bases from J, the junction contained 3 bases not matched to a gene. CDR1 is LGHNA and CDR2 is YNFKEQ in the germline V gene. This chain's CDR3 is CASSQEEGQGNSPLHF. CDR3 in DNA: TGTGCCAGCAGCCAAGAGGAGGGACAGGGGAATTCACCCCTCCACTTT.

This clonotype was picked up a small number of times. The rearrangement joins TRBV20-1 to TRBJ2-1; 9 bases map to TRBD2. The CDR3 spans 14 residues. Per the germline V gene, CDR1 is DFQATT and CDR2 is SNEGSKA (reference sequence). The J segment lost 9 bases and the V segment lost 3 bases, leaving 9 bases of the junction unmatched. The CDR3 DNA follows: TGCAGTGCTAGCCGGCTAGCGGGGTGGGGTGAGCAGTTCTTC. This gives the protein CSASRLAGWGEQFF.

The gene calls are TRBV5-5 and TRBJ1-3, with no clear D. The CDR3 runs to 15 residues. Germline CDR1 SGHKS, CDR2 YYEKEE (reference sequence). V was cut by 2 bases and J by 0 bases, with 9 bases left in between. CDR3 DNA sequence: TGTGCCAGCAGCTTAACGGATAACTCTGGAAACACCATATATTTT. It yields the protein CASSLTDNSGNTIYF.

This clonotype was observed many times. This chain uses TRBV6-1 with TRBJ2-3; 10 bases match TRBD1. Germline-derived CDR1 and CDR2 are MNHNS and SASEGT. J gave up 2 bases and V 6 bases, and 2 bases lay outside the gene matches. The CDR3 is 14 amino acids. The CDR3 DNA sequence: TGTGCCAGCAGGGACAGGGGGGCCACAGATACGCAGTATTTT. It specifies CASRDRGATDTQYF.

This clonotype has just a few counts. The rearrangement uses TRBV6-2 or TRBV6-3 and TRBJ1-4; D gene unclear. The V gene lost 7 bases and the J gene lost 7 bases, with 10 bases spanning the gap. CDR1 and CDR2 (germline): MNHEY, SVGEGT. The CDR3 totals 12 residues. The CDR3 reads CASTDDREKLFF. The CDR3 nucleotides read TGTGCCAGCACCGACGATCGTGAAAAACTGTTTTTT.

At least ten counts were recorded for this clonotype. The chain carries TRBV5-1 and TRBJ2-5; possible D gene TRBD2, 7 bases. The CDR3 extends over 14 amino acids. The V gene lost 4 bases and the J gene lost 5 bases, with 15 bases spanning the gap. Per the germline V gene, CDR1 is SGHRS and CDR2 is YFSETQ. CDR3 residues: CASSLGGGLETQYF. The CDR3 nucleotides are TGCGCCAGCAGCCTAGGCGGGGGCCTGGAGACCCAGTACTTC.